This T cell receptor beta chain was observed in a study of memory CD4+ T cells and cytomegalovirus serostatus. The trim removed 6 bases at V and 8 bases at J, leaving 6 bases unmatched. Germline V gives CDR1 SNHLY, CDR2 FYNNEI. The CDR3 is 14 amino acids. TCRdb keeps only in-frame clones here, not all; method: immunoSEQ multiplex PCR. The sample comprises around 88,000 clones, about four fifths of which are singletons, and roughly 4% rests with the top ten. This clone has a single count. The sort gate was single viable CD3+CD4+CD8-CD45RO+ cells for memory CD4+ T cells. The sample was memory CD4+ T cells from blood. V and J are TRBV2 and TRBJ1-4; 10 bases are a match to TRBD1. The TCR was taken from an adult in good health and CMV-seropositive. The DNA of the CDR3 is TGTGCCAGCAGCCGACAGGGGGCCAGGGAAAAACTGTTTTTT. It translates to CASSRQGAREKLFF.